This T cell receptor (beta chain) was found in a study of cytotoxic CD8 clonotypes in ibrutinib-treated CLL. A word on this clone: Its antigen is as yet unknown.

Produced via immunoSEQ multiplex PCR; TCRdb's table is partial and in-frame only. The repertoire consists of approximately 100,000 clones, with 45% to 65% occurring once and the leading ten covering about 39%. Study-wide results and caveats: Public clonotypes, an uncommon group, contracted or remained stable on treatment.

CDR3 length equals 16 residues. V gave up 5 bases and J gave up 3 bases; unmatched junction bases: 8. The germline gives CDR1 LNHDA, CDR2 SQIVND (reference sequence). The sample in question was PBMCs, obtained after 24 months of ibrutinib treatment. V is TRBV19 and J is TRBJ2-3; 10 positions match TRBD1. This receptor was identified in a human donor with chronic lymphocytic leukemia. CDR3 sequence: CASSAKDRGQTDTQYF. Written as DNA, the CDR3 is TGTGCCAGTAGTGCGAAAGACAGGGGGCAGACAGATACGCAGTATTTT.